A selection of T cell receptor beta chains follows, all from one sample in a study of blood T cell repertoires in COVID-19. Profiling relied on immunoSEQ multiplex PCR, and the TCRdb table lists in-frame clones only, not all of them. The sample carries approximately 240,000 clones, roughly three quarters recorded once. Sequencing was carried out using peripheral blood. The receptors here all came from a woman in her forties with active or convalescent COVID-19. Both conserved end residues are part of each CDR3. The D gene is left open where the match is weak. Clone size is stated in some rows and not others, as once, few, many or a class when expanded.

CDR3 | DNA | size | D | J | V
CASSQEPVGGMDGYTF | TGTGCCAGCAGCCAAGAGCCGGTAGGGGGCATGGATGGCTACACCTTC | NA | TRBD1 | TRBJ1-2 | TRBV4-2
CAWGRDYSNQPQHF | TGTGCCTGGGGACGGGACTATAGCAATCAGCCCCAGCATTTT | NA | NA | TRBJ1-5 | TRBV30
CASSLAGTVNEKLFF | TGTGCCAGCAGCTTAGCGGGGACAGTTAATGAAAAACTGTTTTTT | few | TRBD1 | TRBJ1-4 | TRBV7-2
CSARQGSSYEQYF | TGCAGCGCACGACAGGGGAGCTCCTACGAGCAGTACTTC | NA | TRBD1 | TRBJ2-7 | TRBV29-1
CASSGLAGGANTQYF | TGTGCCAGCAGTGGACTAGCGGGAGGCGCTAATACGCAGTATTTT | NA | TRBD2 | TRBJ2-3 | TRBV2
CASSESGGDGYTF | TGTGCCAGCAGTGAATCCGGAGGGGATGGCTACACCTTC | NA | NA | TRBJ1-2 | TRBV6-1
CASSFPGHTNTGELFF | TGTGCCAGCAGTTTCCCAGGACACACGAACACCGGGGAGCTGTTTTTT | NA | NA | TRBJ2-2 | TRBV28
CATRTSGGESDEQFF | TGTGCCACCAGGACTAGCGGGGGGGAATCCGATGAGCAGTTCTTC | NA | TRBD2 | TRBJ2-1 | TRBV24-1
CASSPDINYGYTF | TGCGCCAGCAGTCCGGACATTAACTATGGCTACACCTTC | NA | NA | TRBJ1-2 | TRBV5-1
CASRAINQPQHF | TGTGCCAGCAGAGCCATCAATCAGCCCCAGCATTTT | NA | NA | TRBJ1-5 | TRBV12-3/TRBV12-4
CASSLMTKMNEKLFF | TGTGCCAGCAGTTTAATGACAAAAATGAATGAAAAACTGTTTTTT | few | NA | TRBJ1-4 | TRBV28
CASSTYSDSPLHF | TGTGCCAGCAGCACATACAGTGATTCACCCCTCCACTTT | NA | NA | TRBJ1-6 | TRBV11-2
CASSVGLAGIDTQYF | TGTGCCAGCAGCGTGGGACTAGCGGGGATTGATACGCAGTATTTT | NA | TRBD2 | TRBJ2-3 | TRBV9
CASAKGANTEAFF | TGTGCCAGCGCTAAGGGGGCCAACACTGAAGCTTTCTTT | NA | TRBD1 | TRBJ1-1 | TRBV7-3